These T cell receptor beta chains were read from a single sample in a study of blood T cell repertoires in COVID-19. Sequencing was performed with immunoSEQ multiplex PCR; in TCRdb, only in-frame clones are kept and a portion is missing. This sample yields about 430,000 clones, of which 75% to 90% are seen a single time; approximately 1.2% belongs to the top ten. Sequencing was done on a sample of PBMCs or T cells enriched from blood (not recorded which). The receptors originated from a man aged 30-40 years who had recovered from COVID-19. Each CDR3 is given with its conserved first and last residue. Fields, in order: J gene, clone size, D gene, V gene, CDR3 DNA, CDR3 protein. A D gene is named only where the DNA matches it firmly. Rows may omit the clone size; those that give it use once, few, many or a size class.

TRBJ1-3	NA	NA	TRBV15	TGTGCCACCAGCAGAGAACAGGGCTCCCGGGCACCCTCTGGAAACACCATATATTTT	CATSREQGSRAPSGNTIYF
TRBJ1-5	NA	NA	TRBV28	TGTGCCAGCAGTTCTCAAGCGGTACGGAGGGTGGCCCAGCATTTT	CASSSQAVRRVAQHF
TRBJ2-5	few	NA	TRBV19	TGTGCCAGTAGTATTGGACAGACTGCAGAGACCCAGTACTTC	CASSIGQTAETQYF
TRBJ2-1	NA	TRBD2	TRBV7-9	TGTGCCAGCAGCTTCCCTGGGGAGCGGGAGAGCAATGAGCAGTTCTTC	CASSFPGERESNEQFF
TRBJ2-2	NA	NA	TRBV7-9	TGTGCCAGCAGCTTTGGACAGAAAAACACCGGGGAGCTGTTTTTT	CASSFGQKNTGELFF
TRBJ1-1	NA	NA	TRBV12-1	TGTGCCAGCAGCCGGACACTCAAGGAAGCTTTCTTT	CASSRTLKEAFF
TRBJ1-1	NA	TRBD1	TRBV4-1	TGCGCCAGCAGCCAAGAGGGACAGGGGAACACTGAAGCTTTCTTT	CASSQEGQGNTEAFF
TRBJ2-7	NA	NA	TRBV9	TGTGCCAGCAGCGTAGAGGACAGCTACGAGCAGTACTTC	CASSVEDSYEQYF
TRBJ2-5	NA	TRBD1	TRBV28	TGTGCCAGCAGGACCTACAGGGGGGAGACCCAGTACTTC	CASRTYRGETQYF
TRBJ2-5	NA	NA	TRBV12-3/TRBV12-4	TGTGCCAGCAGTTATTATGAGGAGACCCAGTACTTC	CASSYYEETQYF
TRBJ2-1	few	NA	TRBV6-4	TGTGCCAGCAGTGACTCGAGTGTTGGTGAGCAGTTCTTC	CASSDSSVGEQFF
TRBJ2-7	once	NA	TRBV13	TGTGCCAGCAGCCCCAGGGGTTTGTACGAGCAGTACTTC	CASSPRGLYEQYF
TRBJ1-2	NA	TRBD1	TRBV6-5	TGTGCCAGCAGTTACAGGACAGGGTATGGCTACACCTTC	CASSYRTGYGYTF
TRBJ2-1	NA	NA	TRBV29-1	TGCAGCGTTGTTATCGCGTCGCAGTTCTTC	CSVVIASQFF
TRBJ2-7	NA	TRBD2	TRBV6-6	TGTGCCAGCAGTTTTAGCGGGGGCTCCTACGAGCAGTACTTC	CASSFSGGSYEQYF
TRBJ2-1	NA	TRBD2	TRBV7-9	TGTGCCAGCAGCCCTGGACTAGCGGGAACCAATGAGCAGTTCTTC	CASSPGLAGTNEQFF
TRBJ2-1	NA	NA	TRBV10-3	TGTGCCATCAAGGAGGGAAATTCGTACAATGAGCAGTTCTTC	CAIKEGNSYNEQFF
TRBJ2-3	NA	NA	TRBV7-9	TGTGCCAGCAGCTTAGCGAGGCGCACAGATACGCAGTATTTT	CASSLARRTDTQYF
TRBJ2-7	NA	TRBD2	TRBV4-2	TGTGCCAGCAGCCCTAGCGGGAGCTCCTACGAGCAGTACTTC	CASSPSGSSYEQYF
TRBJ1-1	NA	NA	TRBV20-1	TGCAGTGCTGGCCAAAGAGGAATATCTTTCTTT	CSAGQRGISFF
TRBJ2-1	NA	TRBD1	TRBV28	TGTGCCAGCAGACCTCCGGGACAGGGGTACAATGAGCAGTTCTTC	CASRPPGQGYNEQFF
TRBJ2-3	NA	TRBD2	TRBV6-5	TGTGCCAGCAGTTTCGGGAGGGGGACTAGCGGGAGTCCGCAGTATTTT	CASSFGRGTSGSPQYF
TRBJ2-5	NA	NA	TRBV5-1	TGCGCCACCCCCTACCTTGCCCAAGAGACCCAGTACTTC	CATPYLAQETQYF
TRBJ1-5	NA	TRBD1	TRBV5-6	TGTGCCAGCAGCAAATTGGACAGGGCGAATCAGCCCCAGCATTTT	CASSKLDRANQPQHF
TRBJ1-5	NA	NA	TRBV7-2	TGTGCCAGCAGCTTAGGGGCAGCCAGGGAGCCCCAGCATTTT	CASSLGAAREPQHF
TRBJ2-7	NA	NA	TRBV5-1	TGCGCCAGCAGCTTGGTCGGGGGAGAGTACGAGCAGTACTTC	CASSLVGGEYEQYF
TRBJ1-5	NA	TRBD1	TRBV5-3	TGTGTCAGAAGCCCCGGACAGGGCAATCAGCCCCAGCATTTT	CVRSPGQGNQPQHF
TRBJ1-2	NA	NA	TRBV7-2	TGTGCCAGCAGCCTTCGACAGTTACAGGGAGACTATGGCTACACCTTC	CASSLRQLQGDYGYTF
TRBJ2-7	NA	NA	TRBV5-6	TGTGCCAGCAGCCGCCGGGGGAGTTCATCCTCTTTC	CASSRRGSSSSF
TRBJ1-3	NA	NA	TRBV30	TGTGCCTGGAGCGCGGGTTCCTCTGGAAACACCATATATTTT	CAWSAGSSGNTIYF
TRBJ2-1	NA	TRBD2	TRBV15	TGTGCCACCACTCCGGGACTAGCGACCTACAATGAGCAGTTCTTC	CATTPGLATYNEQFF
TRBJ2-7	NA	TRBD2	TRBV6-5	TGTGCCAGCAGTAGGACTAGCGGATCCTACGAGCAGTACTTC	CASSRTSGSYEQYF
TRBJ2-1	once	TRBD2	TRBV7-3	TGTGCCAGCAGCTTAAGATCTCCAGGTAGCGGGAGGGCCAACTACAATGAGCAGTTCTTC	CASSLRSPGSGRANYNEQFF
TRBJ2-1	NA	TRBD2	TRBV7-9	TGTGCCAGCACCATGACTAGCGGGAGAGTTTGGTTCTTC	CASTMTSGRVWFF